This T cell receptor (beta chain) was found in a study of T-cell memory formation after mild COVID-19. Study background: Largely, TCR clusters stayed within a single donor. Regarding the study as a whole: Contracting clones, day 15 to 85, had balanced CD4/CD8, and later expanders favored CD4+.

Details on this clonotype: What it binds is not known.

Using constant-segment primers, 5'RACE produced TCR alpha and TCR beta cDNA libraries carrying sample barcodes and UMIs. TCRdb itself ran the 5' RACE reads through MiXCR, one entry per CDR3 protein. The sample lists roughly 410,000 distinct CDR3 sequences; 24% were seen once. This receptor was identified in an adult woman who had mild COVID-19 (a few samples of this study predate the infection). Cell type and time point are not known. The sample consisted of PBMCs or a T cell subset sorted from them (not recorded which).

In DNA, the CDR3 is TGTGCCAGTAGTATAGATCGCGCTGAAGCTTTCTTT. Protein sequence: CASSIDRAEAFF. This rearrangement joins TRBV19 to TRBJ1-1; D is unresolved. Looked up from germline, CDR1 is LNHDA and CDR2 is SQIVND (reference sequence). The CDR3 totals 12 residues. The V and J ends lost 0 bases and 6 bases respectively, with 5 bases between them.